The rows below give T cell receptor beta chains drawn from one sample of a study of blood T cell repertoires in COVID-19. Assay used: immunoSEQ multiplex PCR; TCRdb lists only in-frame clones, some missing. The table has 200,000 to 250,000 clones, around 86% seen once; the top ten hold approximately 5.2%. Sequencing was done on a sample of peripheral blood. The source of these receptors is a woman between 70 and 85 years old with COVID-19, enrolled during active disease. Each CDR3 is given with its conserved first and last residue. Fields, in order: J gene, clone size, D gene, V gene, CDR3 DNA, CDR3 protein. D genes are given only for firm matches. The size entry is marked missing in some rows and otherwise reads once, few, many or a size class.

TRBJ1-5 - TRBD1 TRBV18 TGTGCCAGCTCTGCCGGGACAGGGTTTTTTCAGCCCCAGCATTTT CASSAGTGFFQPQHF
TRBJ2-1 once - TRBV27 TGTGCCAGCAGTTTTCTCCTCAGCTCCTACAATGAGCAGTTCTTC CASSFLLSSYNEQFF
TRBJ1-5 - TRBD1 TRBV19 TGTGCCAGTAGGGACAGGCCGAATAGCAATCAGCCCCAGCATTTT CASRDRPNSNQPQHF
TRBJ2-7 - TRBD2 TRBV5-4 TGTGCCAGCAGCCGCACTAGCGGGAGTTCGATATACGAGCAGTACTTC CASSRTSGSSIYEQYF
TRBJ1-1 few - TRBV19 TGTGCCAGTAGTATAAACTGGAACACTGAAGCTTTCTTT CASSINWNTEAFF
TRBJ2-5 - - TRBV6-5 TGTGCCAGCAATTTGGGCCTCGATACGACCCAGTACTTC CASNLGLDTTQYF
TRBJ2-3 - - TRBV28 TGTGCCAGCAGTTCCAGACTAAGCACAGATACGCAGTATTTT CASSSRLSTDTQYF
TRBJ2-7 - - TRBV10-2 TGCGCCAGCAAGTTTCCAGACTCCTACGAGCAGTACTTC CASKFPDSYEQYF
TRBJ2-2 - TRBD2 TRBV10-3 TGTGCCATCAGACTGACTAGCGGGACGAACACCGGGGAGCTGTTTTTT CAIRLTSGTNTGELFF
TRBJ2-3 - TRBD1 TRBV5-5 TGTGCCAGCAGCTTAACCCGGGACAGACCGCCCCCGGATACGCAGTATTTT CASSLTRDRPPPDTQYF
TRBJ2-1 - TRBD2 TRBV6-2/TRBV6-3 TGTGCCAGCAGTTCAACGGGAGGCTCCTACAATGAGCAGTTCTTC CASSSTGGSYNEQFF
TRBJ1-4 - - TRBV30 TGTGCCTGGAGTGTAAACCAATACACGGAAAAACTGTTTTTT CAWSVNQYTEKLFF
TRBJ1-2 - TRBD1 TRBV19 TGTGCCAGTACCCAAACTTTTACAGGGGGCGGTGGCTACACCTTC CASTQTFTGGGGYTF
TRBJ2-1 - - TRBV10-3 TGTGCCATCAGTGCGGGCAGGGTCGATGAGCAGTTCTTC CAISAGRVDEQFF
TRBJ2-3 few TRBD1 TRBV5-4 TGTGCCAGCAGCTCTCGGACAGGGTTAGTCACAGATACGCAGTATTTT CASSSRTGLVTDTQYF
TRBJ1-6 - - TRBV6-6 TGTGCCAGCAGTCCAACGGGACAATGGCTCACGGCTTCACCCCTCCACTTT CASSPTGQWLTASPLHF
TRBJ2-1 - TRBD2 TRBV15 TGTGCCACCAGCCCCCTGGGAGGGAGTCGAAATGAGCAGTTCTTC CATSPLGGSRNEQFF